These 30 T cell receptor beta chains originate from one sample sequenced in a study of persistence of HIV-infected CD4 T cells. Their target antigens are unknown. This was the immunoSEQ version 4 assay in survey mode. Profiled with immunoSEQ multiplex PCR; TCRdb holds only in-frame clones, not every one. Of around 28,000 clones listed, around 82% were seen once; the top ten hold about 4.5%. The stimulus was lysate of CMV-infected fibroblasts, roughly 10 ug/mL. CD40L/CD69 double-negative CD45RO-high memory CD4+ T cells were collected. The sample was CD4+ T cells sorted from PBMCs after roughly 18-hour stimulation, taken from a patient who received antiretroviral therapy. The source is an adult man with HIV who was CMV-seropositive.

The chain uses TRBV7-8 and TRBJ2-3; D might be TRBD1 (5 bases). The V end was cut by 1 base, the J end by 2 bases, with 13 bases between. The CDR3 runs 16 residues. The germline CDR1 and CDR2 sequences are SGHVS and FQNEAQ. The CDR3, as DNA: TGTGCCAGCAGCTTAGGTTTCAGGGCCTTCACAGATACGCAGTATTTT. Its translation: CASSLGFRAFTDTQYF.

This sequence joins TRBV9 and TRBJ2-2, with D possibly being TRBD1 (5 bases). This CDR3 region has 16 residues. Between the trimmed V and J ends, which lost 4 bases and 0 bases, there was a span of 13 bases. Per germline, CDR1 SGDLS and CDR2 YYNGEE. CDR3: CASSQGVSTNTGELFF. The CDR3, as DNA: TGTGCCAGCAGCCAAGGGGTTTCCACGAACACCGGGGAGCTGTTTTTT.

This clone turned up a few times. The chain combines TRBV19 with TRBJ1-6, with D unclear. V lost 5 bases and J lost 10, with 15 bases in between. CDR1 and CDR2 from the germline V gene are LNHDA and SQIVND (reference sequence). This CDR3 comprises 14 residues. This chain's CDR3 is CASSLSAPRSPLHF. The CDR3 DNA is TGTGCCAGTAGTCTTTCGGCCCCGAGGTCACCCCTCCACTTT.

This clone was seen a handful of times. The V and J genes are TRBV29-1 and TRBJ1-5, with D perhaps TRBD1 (5 bases). Germline assignment: CDR1 SQVTM and CDR2 ANQGSEA. The CDR3 has 13 amino acids. V was cut by 3 bases and J by 5 bases, with 11 bases left in between. CDR3 bases: TGCAGCGTTGATCTGGGGGGGGATCAGCCCCAGCATTTT. As protein: CSVDLGGDQPQHF.

This clone was recorded a few times. CDR3 DNA sequence: TGTGCCAGCAGTTCCGCGGTGGGTGGCTACACCTTC. This codes for CASSSAVGGYTF. The chain is built from TRBV28 and TRBJ1-2, with D hard to call. From germline, CDR1 is MDHEN and CDR2 SYDVKM. The CDR3 extends over 12 amino acids. V was pared by 4 bases and J by 7 bases, with 10 bases between.

The J gene is TRBJ2-7, the V gene TRBV4-1; D is unresolved. This CDR3 has 13 amino acids. Germline assignment: CDR1 MGHRA and CDR2 YSYEKL. V lost 6 bases and J lost 6, with 15 bases in between. CDR3 loop: CASSRGRDGEQYF. CDR3 bases: TGCGCCAGCAGTCGTGGAAGGGATGGCGAGCAGTACTTC.

The rearrangement uses TRBV2 and TRBJ2-1, with 13 bases lining up with TRBD2. This CDR3 has 15 amino acids. Germline V lookup: CDR1 SNHLY, CDR2 FYNNEI. The V and J ends lost 8 bases and 4 bases, in that order; junction bases with no gene match: 5. CDR3 protein: CASQKTSGGYNEQFF. The CDR3 nucleotides read TGTGCCAGCCAGAAGACTAGCGGGGGGTACAATGAGCAGTTCTTC. Looking up the rest from reference TRBV2 and TRBJ2-1 gives the full variable domain: EPEVTQTPSHQVTQMGQEVILRCVPISNHLYFYWYRQILGQKVEFLVSFYNNEISEKSEIFDDQFSVERPDGSNFTLKIRSTKLEDSAMYFCASQKTSGGYNEQFFGPGTRLTVL.

This clone occurred once. The V call is TRBV11-2, the J call TRBJ2-3, with 10 bases aligning to TRBD2. With 2 bases clipped from V and 6 bases from J, the junction kept 5 bases outside the gene matches. This CDR3 has 15 amino acids. Germline CDR1 is SGHAT and CDR2 is FQNNGV. The CDR3 reads CASSLPLAGWDTQYF. CDR3 bases: TGTGCCAGCAGCTTACCACTAGCGGGGTGGGATACGCAGTATTTT.

This clone occurred once. The chain uses TRBV7-2 and TRBJ2-1; 12 nucleotides agree with TRBD2. The CDR3 spans 16 residues. J was trimmed by 8 bases and V by 5 bases; bases with no gene match: 10. Germline lookup yields CDR1 SGHTA and CDR2 FQGNSA. The chain's CDR3 is CASSPHPSGGAYEQFF. Here the CDR3 DNA reads TGTGCCAGCAGCCCCCACCCTAGCGGGGGGGCCTATGAGCAGTTCTTC. Complete variable domain (other parts from reference TRBV7-2 and TRBJ2-1): GAGVSQSPSNKVTEKGKDVELRCDPISGHTALYWYRQSLGQGLEFLIYFQGNSAPDKSGLPSDRFSAERTGGSVSTLTIQRTQQEDSAVYLCASSPHPSGGAYEQFFGPGTRLTVL.

In this sample, this clone turned up once. V usage is TRBV28 and J usage is TRBJ2-3; 8 positions agree with TRBD1. The junction had 10 bases not matched to a gene; V was cut back by 1 base and J by 1 base. Germline lookup yields CDR1 MDHEN and CDR2 SYDVKM. The CDR3 covers 18 residues. For the CDR3, the DNA is TGTGCCAGCAGTTTATCGGGACAGGACTTATTTGGCACAGATACGCAGTATTTT. Protein sequence: CASSLSGQDLFGTDTQYF.

The chain has TRBV7-8 and TRBJ2-2, with D perhaps TRBD1 (5 bases). The ends were cut back, 2 bases at V and 0 bases at J, with 7 bases in the middle. This CDR3 is 15 amino acids long. The V gene's germline CDR1 is SGHVS and CDR2 FQNEAQ. The CDR3 DNA is TGTGCCAGCAGCTTAATCAGGGCGAACACCGGGGAGCTGTTTTTT. It encodes CASSLIRANTGELFF.

This chain links TRBV19 with TRBJ1-1; 10 nucleotides line up with TRBD1. After removal of 6 bases from V and 6 bases from J, the junction contained 10 bases not matched to a gene. CDR1 and CDR2 from the germline V gene are LNHDA and SQIVND (reference sequence). This CDR3 is built from 15 residues. The CDR3 region is CASRPPGTGVAEAFF. The CDR3 DNA sequence: TGTGCCAGTAGACCGCCTGGGACAGGGGTCGCTGAAGCTTTCTTT. Together with reference TRBV19 and TRBJ1-1, the CDR3 gives the full variable domain: DGGITQSPKYLFRKEGQNVTLSCEQNLNHDAMYWYRQDPGQGLRLIYYSQIVNDFQKGDIAEGYSVSREKKESFPLTVTSAQKNPTAFYLCASRPPGTGVAEAFFGQGTRLTVV.

The chain carries TRBV29-1 and TRBJ2-7; a weak D match, TRBD1 (6 bases). The germline gives CDR1 SQVTM, CDR2 ANQGSEA. The CDR3 sequence is 16 residues long. Trimming removed 0 bases at V and 0 bases at J, with 15 bases between. The CDR3 coding sequence is TGCAGCGTTGAAGATCAGGGGCAGGGAAGCTCCTACGAGCAGTACTTC. Its translation is CSVEDQGQGSSYEQYF.

This clone was recorded a few times. The rearrangement links TRBV4-1 to TRBJ2-1, with 15 bases matching TRBD2. V trimming: 2 bases; J trimming: 7 bases; junction bases outside the gene matches: 6. CDR3 size: 17 residues. CDR1 and CDR2 (germline): MGHRA, YSYEKL. The CDR3 loop reads CASSQRTSGGALNEQFF. The CDR3 nucleotides are TGCGCCAGCAGCCAAAGGACTAGCGGGGGGGCTTTAAATGAGCAGTTCTTC.

This clone was seen just once. This chain uses TRBV11-1 with TRBJ2-7; D is perhaps TRBD2 (7 bases). The CDR3 contains 14 residues. Germline V CDR1 and CDR2: SGHAT, FQDESV (reference sequence). Trimming cost V 1 base and J 2 bases, with 9 bases left between them. The CDR3 loop reads CASSLGRGPYEQYF. The DNA of the CDR3 is TGTGCCAGCAGCTTAGGGCGGGGGCCCTACGAGCAGTACTTC.

This clone was seen a single time. This chain joins TRBV18 and TRBJ1-1, with 10 bases matching TRBD1. The CDR3 contains 16 residues. V trimming: 6 bases; J trimming: 1 base; junction bases outside the gene matches: 8. Germline V lookup: CDR1 KGHSH, CDR2 LQKENI. This CDR3 reads CASSPRQGATNTEAFF. The CDR3 DNA sequence: TGTGCCAGCTCCCCGAGACAGGGGGCGACGAACACTGAAGCTTTCTTT.

The J gene is TRBJ2-3, the V gene TRBV12-5; TRBD1 matches at 10 bases. Trimming removed 1 base from V and 6 bases from J; junction bases left unmatched: 4. Per the germline V gene, CDR1 is LGHNT and CDR2 is FRNRAP. The CDR3 covers 15 residues. The CDR3 DNA is TGTGCTAGTGGTTTGGGGACAGGGGGATTTGATACGCAGTATTTT. It specifies CASGLGTGGFDTQYF.

This clone was found a few times. The chain couples TRBV28 to TRBJ2-2; 7 bases are a match to TRBD1. The CDR3 has 14 amino acids. Germline V gene lookup returns CDR1 MDHEN and CDR2 SYDVKM. With V trimmed by 5 bases and J by 4 bases, 4 bases remained unmatched. CDR3 sequence reads: CASSIDRVTGELFF. CDR3 sequence (DNA): TGTGCCAGCAGTATTGACAGGGTCACCGGGGAGCTGTTTTTT. Supplemented by reference TRBV28 and TRBJ2-2, the full variable domain reads DVKVTQSSRYLVKRTGEKVFLECVQDMDHENMFWYRQDPGLGLRLIYFSYDVKMKEKGDIPEGYSVSREKKERFSLILESASTNQTSMYLCASSIDRVTGELFFGEGSRLTVL.

The rearrangement joins TRBV7-2 to TRBJ2-6, with D unresolved. Germline-derived CDR1 and CDR2 are SGHTA and FQGNSA. The ends were cut back, 5 bases at V and 0 bases at J, with 11 bases in the middle. The CDR3 runs to 16 residues. DNA of the CDR3: TGTGCCAGCAGCCCCGCAGTAACCTCTGGGGCCAACGTCCTGACTTTC. Its translation is CASSPAVTSGANVLTF.

This clone was detected only once. This same CDR3 is encoded by further DNA sequences in the sample. This sequence joins TRBV15 and TRBJ2-7; D not resolved. The CDR3 runs 13 residues. V lost 0 bases to trimming and J lost 5 bases, with 8 bases between them. The germline CDR1 and CDR2 sequences are LNHNV and YYDKDF (reference sequence). CDR3 DNA sequence: TGTGCCACCAGCAGAGATCTTGGCGACGAGCAGTACTTC. Translating it yields CATSRDLGDEQYF.

J is TRBJ2-2 and V is TRBV19, with D hard to call. The CDR3 is 12 residues long. Trimming left V 5 bases short and J 5 bases short, with 6 bases between. The germline CDR1 and CDR2 sequences are LNHDA and SQIVND (reference sequence). The CDR3 coding sequence is TGTGCCAGTAGTCGAGGTACCGGGGAGCTGTTTTTT. Its protein is CASSRGTGELFF.

J is TRBJ1-1 and V is TRBV2, with D tentatively TRBD1 (5 bases). This CDR3 contains 14 residues. Germline V gives CDR1 SNHLY, CDR2 FYNNEI. V was clipped by 4 bases and J by 3 bases, with 12 bases between them. The CDR3 nucleotides read TGTGCCAGCAGTGGCGCAGGGCCGGACACTGAAGCTTTCTTT. Translated, it gives CASSGAGPDTEAFF.

This clone was seen a handful of times. This chain uses TRBV10-3 with TRBJ2-7, with D perhaps TRBD2 (6 bases). The V and J ends lost 3 bases and 4 bases respectively, with 16 bases between them. CDR3 length equals 15 residues. Germline V gives CDR1 ENHRY, CDR2 SYGVKD. The CDR3 loop reads CAISEGLGGGYEQYF. CDR3 nucleotides: TGTGCCATCAGTGAAGGTTTGGGAGGAGGGTACGAGCAGTACTTC.

J is TRBJ1-6 and V is TRBV1. TRBV1 is an annotated pseudogene. The CDR3 extends over 15 amino acids. CDR3 sequence reads: CTSSQASQPYSPLHF. The DNA of the CDR3 is TGCACCAGCAGCCAAGCTTCGCAGCCCTATTCACCCCTCCACTTT.

This clone was seen a handful of times. J is TRBJ2-7 and V is TRBV5-1; maybe TRBD1 (5 bases). The CDR3 is 13 residues long. V lost 7 bases, J lost 0 bases, and 11 bases lay in between. Looked up from germline, CDR1 is SGHRS and CDR2 is YFSETQ. In DNA, the CDR3 is TGCGCCAGCTTACGACAGAGCTCCTACGAGCAGTACTTC. It yields the protein CASLRQSSYEQYF.

The chain carries TRBV10-2 and TRBJ2-3; no reliable D call. With 2 bases removed from V and 8 bases from J, the gap between germline ends came to 8 bases. The CDR3 runs to 12 residues. Germline CDR1 and CDR2: WSHSY and SAAADI. CDR3 bases: TGCGCCAGCAGTGAGGGTTCGGGTACGCAGTATTTT. Its protein is CASSEGSGTQYF.

V and J are TRBV5-1 and TRBJ2-3; D remains unclear. Germline lookup yields CDR1 SGHRS and CDR2 YFSETQ. The CDR3 contains 12 residues. V lost 4 bases and J 5 bases, leaving 8 bases between the germline ends. The CDR3 DNA reads as TGCGCCAGCAGCCGCTCGGGAGATACGCAGTATTTT. As protein: CASSRSGDTQYF.

The CDR3 DNA reads as TGTGCCAGCAGCCAAGAGCCGAGGGGCCACAATGAGCAGTTCTTC. It translates to CASSQEPRGHNEQFF. The chain is built from TRBV3-1 (or the pseudogene TRBV3-2) and TRBJ2-1, with D perhaps given as TRBD1 or TRBD2 (5 bases each). This CDR3 contains 15 residues. Trimming left V 0 bases short and J 5 bases short, with 11 bases between. From germline, CDR1 is LGHDT and CDR2 YNNKEL (reference sequence).

The V gene is TRBV5-1, the J gene TRBJ2-2; D is perhaps TRBD2 (6 bases). Germline loops: CDR1 SGHRS, CDR2 YFSETQ. V shed 5 bases and J shed 4 bases, with 15 bases lying between them. The CDR3 consists of 15 residues. CDR3 bases: TGCGCCAGCAGTGCTAGCGCCGGGTCCACCGGGGAGCTGTTTTTT. It translates to CASSASAGSTGELFF.

V is TRBV7-2 and J is TRBJ2-1; 7 nucleotides line up with TRBD1. Trimming cost V 3 bases and J 9 bases; bases outside gene matches: 17. The CDR3 totals 17 residues. Germline loops: CDR1 SGHTA, CDR2 FQGNSA. CDR3 loop: CASSFQSGSGGGSEQFF. In nucleotides, the CDR3 is TGTGCCAGCAGCTTTCAGTCCGGTTCAGGGGGTGGAAGTGAGCAGTTCTTC.